This TCR beta chain was identified during a study of tumor-infiltrating lymphocytes in primary liver carcinoma. Findings of the study overall: It was in tumors, not blood, that the top-250-clone fraction was significantly higher (p = 0.039).

Starting material of approximately 500 ng total RNA yielded TCR beta cDNA via a constant-region primer. The TCR beta library was amplified through three nested multiplex PCR rounds in a modified ARM-PCR procedure. TRBV1-TRBV30 forward primers and a C-beta reverse primer were used in the first two PCR rounds, which each ran for nine to ten cycles. In TCRdb, the multiplex PCR reads were re-called with MiXCR into one record per CDR3 protein. This table holds more than 90,000 distinct CDR3 sequences, more than 65% found once. V was pared by 2 bases and J by 3 bases, with 10 bases between. Germline V gives CDR1 SGHRS, CDR2 YFSETQ. This CDR3 is built from 14 residues. Note on this clonotype: Its antigen is not identified. This CDR3 fails to terminate in the conserved phenylalanine or tryptophan, so it likely reflects a read error.

Scientists recovered RNA and DNA together from roughly 21-30 mg of unsorted bulk tissue. Sequenced sample: liver tumor tissue from sampling region 2. Subset in this sample: tumor region T2, inferior pole. The rearrangement joins TRBV5-1 to TRBJ2-3; possible D gene TRBD1, 6 bases. This receptor was taken from a woman aged 55-70 years with primary liver carcinoma and hepatitis B virus infection. CDR3 amino acids: CASSLQGRTDTQYL. The CDR3 DNA sequence: TGCGCCAGCAGCTTACAGGGCAGGACAGATACGCAGTATCTT.